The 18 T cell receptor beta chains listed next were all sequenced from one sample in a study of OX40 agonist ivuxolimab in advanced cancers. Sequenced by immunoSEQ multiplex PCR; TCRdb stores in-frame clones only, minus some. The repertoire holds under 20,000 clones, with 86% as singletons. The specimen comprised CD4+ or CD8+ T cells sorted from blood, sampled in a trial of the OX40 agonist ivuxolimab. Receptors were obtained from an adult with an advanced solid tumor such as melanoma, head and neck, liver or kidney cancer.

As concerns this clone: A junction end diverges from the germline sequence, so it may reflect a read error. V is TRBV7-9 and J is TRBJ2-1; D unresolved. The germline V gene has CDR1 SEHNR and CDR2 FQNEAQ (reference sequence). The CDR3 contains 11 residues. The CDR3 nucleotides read TGTGCCAGCGGAACCTATAATGAGCAGTTCTTC. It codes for CASGTYNEQFF.

CDR3 region: CASSLLAVTYEQYF. The CDR3 DNA reads TGTGCCAGCAGCTTGCTAGCGGTTACCTACGAGCAGTACTTC. The V call is TRBV5-5, the J call TRBJ2-7, with 7 nucleotides matching TRBD2. V lost 1 base and J lost 2; bases outside the gene matches: 3. The germline V gene has CDR1 SGHKS and CDR2 YYEKEE (reference sequence). This CDR3 comprises 14 residues.

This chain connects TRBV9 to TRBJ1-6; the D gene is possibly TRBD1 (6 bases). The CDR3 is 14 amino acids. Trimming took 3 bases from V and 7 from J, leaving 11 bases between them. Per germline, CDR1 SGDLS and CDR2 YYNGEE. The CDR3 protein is CASSAEGGNSPLHF. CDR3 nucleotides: TGTGCCAGCAGCGCAGAAGGGGGAAATTCACCCCTCCACTTT.

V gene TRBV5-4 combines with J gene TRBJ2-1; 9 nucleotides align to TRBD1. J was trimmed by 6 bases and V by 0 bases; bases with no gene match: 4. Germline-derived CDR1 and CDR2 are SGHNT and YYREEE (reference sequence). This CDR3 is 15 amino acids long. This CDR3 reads CASSLGDRALNEQFF. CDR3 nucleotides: TGTGCCAGCAGCTTGGGGGACAGGGCCCTCAATGAGCAGTTCTTC.

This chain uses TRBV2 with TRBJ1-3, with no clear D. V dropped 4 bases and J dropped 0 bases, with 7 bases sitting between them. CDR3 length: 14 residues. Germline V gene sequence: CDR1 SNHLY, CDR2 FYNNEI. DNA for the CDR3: TGTGCCAGCAGTGCGGAGAGCTCTGGAAACACCATATATTTT. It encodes CASSAESSGNTIYF.

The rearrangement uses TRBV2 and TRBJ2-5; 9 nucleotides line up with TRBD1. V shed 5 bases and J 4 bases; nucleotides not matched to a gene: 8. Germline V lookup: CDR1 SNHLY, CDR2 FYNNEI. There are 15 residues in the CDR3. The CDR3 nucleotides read TGTGCCAGCAGTAAAAAGGGACAGGGAGGAGAGACCCAGTACTTC. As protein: CASSKKGQGGETQYF.

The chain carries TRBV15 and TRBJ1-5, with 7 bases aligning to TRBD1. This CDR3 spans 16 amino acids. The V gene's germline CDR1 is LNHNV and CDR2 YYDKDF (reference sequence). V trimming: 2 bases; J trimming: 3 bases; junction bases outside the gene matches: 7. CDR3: CATSRKKTGNNQPQHF. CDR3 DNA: TGTGCCACCAGCAGAAAGAAGACAGGGAACAATCAGCCCCAGCATTTT.

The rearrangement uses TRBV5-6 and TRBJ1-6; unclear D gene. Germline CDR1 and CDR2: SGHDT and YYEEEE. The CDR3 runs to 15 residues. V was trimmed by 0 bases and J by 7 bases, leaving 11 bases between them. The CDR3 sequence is CASSLAGGKNSPLHF. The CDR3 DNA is TGTGCCAGCAGCTTGGCCGGAGGGAAGAATTCACCCCTCCACTTT.

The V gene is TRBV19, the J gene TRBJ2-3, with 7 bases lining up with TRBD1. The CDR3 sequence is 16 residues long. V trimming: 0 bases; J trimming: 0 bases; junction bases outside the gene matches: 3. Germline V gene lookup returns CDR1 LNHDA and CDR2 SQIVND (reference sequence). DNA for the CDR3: TGTGCCAGTAGTATAGAAAACAGGGGTAGCACAGATACGCAGTATTTT. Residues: CASSIENRGSTDTQYF.

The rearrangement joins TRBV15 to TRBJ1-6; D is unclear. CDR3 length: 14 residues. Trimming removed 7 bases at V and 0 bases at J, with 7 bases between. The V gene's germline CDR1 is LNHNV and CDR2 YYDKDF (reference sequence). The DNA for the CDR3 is TGTGCCACCACCCGAAGCTCCTATAATTCACCCCTCCACTTT. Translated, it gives CATTRSSYNSPLHF.

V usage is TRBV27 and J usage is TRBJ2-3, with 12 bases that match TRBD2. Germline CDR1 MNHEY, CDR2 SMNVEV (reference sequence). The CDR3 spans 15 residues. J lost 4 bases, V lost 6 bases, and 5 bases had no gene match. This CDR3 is CASRRLAGEADTQYF. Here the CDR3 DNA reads TGTGCCAGCAGAAGACTAGCGGGAGAAGCAGATACGCAGTATTTT.

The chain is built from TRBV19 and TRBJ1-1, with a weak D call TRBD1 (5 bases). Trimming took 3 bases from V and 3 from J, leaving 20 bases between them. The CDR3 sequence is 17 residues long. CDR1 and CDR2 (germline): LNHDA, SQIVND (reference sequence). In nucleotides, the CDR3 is TGTGCCAGTAGTATCCATAGCACCCGAAGGGGCGACACTGAAGCTTTCTTT. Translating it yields CASSIHSTRRGDTEAFF.

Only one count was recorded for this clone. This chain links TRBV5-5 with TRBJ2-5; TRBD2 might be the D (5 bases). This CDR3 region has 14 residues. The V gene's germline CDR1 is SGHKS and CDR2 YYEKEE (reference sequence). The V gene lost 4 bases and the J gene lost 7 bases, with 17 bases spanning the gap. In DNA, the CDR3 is TGTGCCAGCAGCCCGGAGGCCGTCAAAGGGACCCAGTACTTC. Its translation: CASSPEAVKGTQYF.

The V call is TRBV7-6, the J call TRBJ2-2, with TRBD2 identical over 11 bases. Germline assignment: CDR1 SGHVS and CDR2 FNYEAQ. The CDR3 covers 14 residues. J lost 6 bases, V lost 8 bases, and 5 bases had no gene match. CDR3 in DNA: TGTGCCAGCCGCGTACTAGCGGGAGCCGGGGAGCTGTTTTTT. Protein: CASRVLAGAGELFF. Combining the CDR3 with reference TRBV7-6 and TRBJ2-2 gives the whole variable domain GAGVSQSPRYKVTKRGQDVALRCDPISGHVSLYWYRQALGQGPEFLTYFNYEAQQDKSGLPNDRFSAERPEGSISTLTIQRTEQRDSAMYRCASRVLAGAGELFFGEGSRLTVL.

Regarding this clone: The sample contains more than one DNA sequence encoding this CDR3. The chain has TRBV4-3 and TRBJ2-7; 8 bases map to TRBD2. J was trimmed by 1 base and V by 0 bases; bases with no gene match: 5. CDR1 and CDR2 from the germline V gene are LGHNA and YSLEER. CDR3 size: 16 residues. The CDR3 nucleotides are TGCGCCAGCAGCCAAGATGGTACTAGCGGATCCTACGAGCAGTACTTC. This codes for CASSQDGTSGSYEQYF.

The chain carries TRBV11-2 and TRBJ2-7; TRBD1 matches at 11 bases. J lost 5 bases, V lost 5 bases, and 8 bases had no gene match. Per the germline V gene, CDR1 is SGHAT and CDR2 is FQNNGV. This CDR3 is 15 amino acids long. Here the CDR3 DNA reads TGTGCCAGCAGCCCACGGACAGGGGGCGGGAACGAGCAGTACTTC. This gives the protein CASSPRTGGGNEQYF.

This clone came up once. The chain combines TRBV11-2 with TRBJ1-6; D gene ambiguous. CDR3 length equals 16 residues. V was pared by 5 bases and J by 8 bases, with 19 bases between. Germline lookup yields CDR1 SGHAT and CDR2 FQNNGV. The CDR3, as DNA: TGTGCCAGCAGCGCGATTACGACACGTTCTGATTCACCCCTCCACTTT. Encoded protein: CASSAITTRSDSPLHF.

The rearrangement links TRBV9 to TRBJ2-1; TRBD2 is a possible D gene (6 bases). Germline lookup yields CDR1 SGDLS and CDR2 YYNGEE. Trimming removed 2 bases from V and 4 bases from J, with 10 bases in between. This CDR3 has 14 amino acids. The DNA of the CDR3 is TGTGCCAGCAGCGTTTCTGCGGGATACAATGAGCAGTTCTTC. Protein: CASSVSAGYNEQFF.